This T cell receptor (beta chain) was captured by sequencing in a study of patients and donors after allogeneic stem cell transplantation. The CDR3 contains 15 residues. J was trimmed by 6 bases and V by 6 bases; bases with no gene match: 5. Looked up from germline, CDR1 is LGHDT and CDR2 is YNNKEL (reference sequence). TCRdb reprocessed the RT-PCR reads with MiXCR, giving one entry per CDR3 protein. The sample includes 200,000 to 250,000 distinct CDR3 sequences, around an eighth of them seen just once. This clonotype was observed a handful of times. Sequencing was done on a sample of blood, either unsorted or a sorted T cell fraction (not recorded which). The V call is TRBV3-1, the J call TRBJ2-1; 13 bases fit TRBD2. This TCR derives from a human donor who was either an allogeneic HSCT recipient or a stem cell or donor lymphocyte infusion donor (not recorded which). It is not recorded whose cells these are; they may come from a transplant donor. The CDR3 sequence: CASSRTSGGSNEQFF. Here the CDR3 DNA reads TGTGCCAGCAGTCGGACTAGCGGGGGCTCCAATGAGCAGTTCTTC.